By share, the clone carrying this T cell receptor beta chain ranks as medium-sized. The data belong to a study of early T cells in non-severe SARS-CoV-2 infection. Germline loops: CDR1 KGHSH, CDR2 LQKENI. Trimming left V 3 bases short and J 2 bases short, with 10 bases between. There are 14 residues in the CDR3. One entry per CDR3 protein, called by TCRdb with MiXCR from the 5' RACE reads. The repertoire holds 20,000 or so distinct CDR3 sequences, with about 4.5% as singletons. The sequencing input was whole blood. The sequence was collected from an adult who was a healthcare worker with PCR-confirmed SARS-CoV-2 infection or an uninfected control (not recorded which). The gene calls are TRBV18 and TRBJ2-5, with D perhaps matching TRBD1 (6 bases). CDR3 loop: CASSPQGTQETQYF. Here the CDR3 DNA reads TGTGCCAGCTCACCGCAGGGGACACAAGAGACCCAGTACTTC.